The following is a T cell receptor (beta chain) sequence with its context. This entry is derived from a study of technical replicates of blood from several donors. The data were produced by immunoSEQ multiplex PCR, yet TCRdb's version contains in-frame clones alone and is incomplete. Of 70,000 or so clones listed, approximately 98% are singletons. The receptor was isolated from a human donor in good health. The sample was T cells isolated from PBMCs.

The CDR3 DNA sequence: TGTGCCAGCAGCTGGGACTCCCTCGGTGGGCAGTTCTTC. This translates into CASSWDSLGGQFF. The J gene is TRBJ2-1, the V gene TRBV11-2; D is perhaps TRBD2 (6 bases). This CDR3 comprises 13 residues. Germline V gene sequence: CDR1 SGHAT, CDR2 FQNNGV. V was shortened by 4 bases and J by 12 bases, with 16 bases between the two germline ends.